This section outlines one T cell receptor (beta chain) sequence together with its context. The target of this receptor is not known. No per-base quality is available; no much larger clone lies one base away. V is cut by 0 bases and J by 6 bases, and the space between the germline ends is 11 bases. Via the germline V gene, CDR1 is LGHNA and CDR2 YNFKEQ. From cysteine to phenylalanine, the CDR3 is 14 amino acids long. Only the CDR3 portion is preserved as DNA: 42 bases, with reading frame beginning at the first base. This record comes from a study of T cell changes during pregnancy in multiple sclerosis (dated by TCRdb to the late 2010s). Broadly, across the study: In women with multiple sclerosis, the researchers looked at how the T cell repertoire shifted as pregnancy progressed.

Libraries were constructed by the immunoSEQ multiplex PCR assay. In TCRdb, the immuneACCESS table is reduced to in-frame sequences with V and J assigned. These tables do not hold every clone; where another copy was compared, an unresolved V gene accounts for under half, and the others remain unexplained. The sample contains 18,000 or so clones, around 89% of them found a single time. In total, the top ten clones hold 1.3% of the sample. Recombination connected TRBV4-2 to TRBJ1-1; a tentative D match to TRBD1 spans 6 bases. Sequenced material: CD4+ T cells from peripheral blood mononuclear cells, taken in the first trimester of pregnancy. This TCR was recovered from a female donor in good health, enrolled as a control in a pregnancy study. The CDR3 loop reads CASSQDGGRAEAFF. The nucleotides read TGTGCCAGCAGCCAAGACGGGGGGCGCGCTGAAGCTTTCTTT.